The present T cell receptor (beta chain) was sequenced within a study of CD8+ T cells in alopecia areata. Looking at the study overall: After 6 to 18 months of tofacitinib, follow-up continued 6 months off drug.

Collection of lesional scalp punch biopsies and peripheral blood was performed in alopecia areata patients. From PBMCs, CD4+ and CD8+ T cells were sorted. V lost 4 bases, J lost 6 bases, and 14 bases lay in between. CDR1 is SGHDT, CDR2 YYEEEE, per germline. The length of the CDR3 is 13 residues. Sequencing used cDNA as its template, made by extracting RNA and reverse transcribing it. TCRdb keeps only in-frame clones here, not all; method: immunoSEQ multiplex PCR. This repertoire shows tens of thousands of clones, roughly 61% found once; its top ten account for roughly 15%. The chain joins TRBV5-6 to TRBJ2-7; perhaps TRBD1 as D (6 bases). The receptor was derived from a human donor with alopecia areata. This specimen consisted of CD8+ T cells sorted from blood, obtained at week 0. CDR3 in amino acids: CASSINLGGEQYF. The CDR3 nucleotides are TGTGCCAGCAGCATAAACCTAGGGGGCGAGCAGTACTTC.